The 10 T cell receptor beta chains given below trace back to one sample, sequenced in a study of cytomegalovirus exposure and HLA in healthy donors. Both 60 Vbeta primers and 13 Jbeta primers went into the PCR. The assay was immunoSEQ multiplex PCR, and TCRdb's table has in-frame clones only and misses some. This table has more than 95,000 clones, approximately 76% appearing once. The sample consisted of PBMCs. These receptors all come from a middle-aged man in good health and CMV-seropositive.

V is TRBV6-5 and J is TRBJ1-2; no definite D call. The CDR3 is 13 residues long. Trimming pared 2 bases from V and 2 bases from J, leaving 6 bases between. Germline CDR1 is MNHEY and CDR2 is SVGAGI. Here the CDR3 DNA reads TGTGCCAGCAGTTACGGCCTCAACTATGGCTACACCTTC. Translating it yields CASSYGLNYGYTF.

The table lists this clone with a count of one. The chain combines TRBV6-6 with TRBJ1-2; a possible D gene is TRBD1 (6 bases). The CDR3 sequence is 14 residues long. CDR1 is MNHNY, CDR2 SVGAGI, per germline (reference sequence). V shed 6 bases and J shed 3 bases, with 14 bases lying between them. The CDR3 region has the DNA TGTGCCAGCAGCCGAAATCCAGGGGACTATGGCTACACCTTC. Amino acid sequence: CASSRNPGDYGYTF.

The chain recombines TRBV5-4 with TRBJ1-2; 9 nucleotides agree with TRBD1. Germline CDR1 SGHNT, CDR2 YYREEE (reference sequence). This CDR3 region has 14 residues. After removal of 4 bases from V and 6 bases from J, the junction contained 7 bases not matched to a gene. The CDR3 DNA is TGTGCCAGCAGCCTGGACAGGGGTATGGATGGCTACACCTTC. Amino acid sequence: CASSLDRGMDGYTF.

The chain uses TRBV28 and TRBJ2-3; D might be TRBD1 (6 bases). There are 18 residues in the CDR3. Germline values: CDR1 MDHEN, CDR2 SYDVKM. V gave up 5 bases and J gave up 3 bases, with 24 bases separating them. Written as DNA, the CDR3 is TGTGCCAGCAGTCCATTGTTAGGGACACATGGGGGAACAGATACGCAGTATTTT. Its translation is CASSPLLGTHGGTDTQYF. Full variable domain (outside the CDR3, taken from reference TRBV28 and TRBJ2-3): DVKVTQSSRYLVKRTGEKVFLECVQDMDHENMFWYRQDPGLGLRLIYFSYDVKMKEKGDIPEGYSVSREKKERFSLILESASTNQTSMYLCASSPLLGTHGGTDTQYFGPGTRLTVL.

This chain links TRBV2 with TRBJ1-4, with a tentative D call TRBD1 (6 bases). Between the trimmed V and J ends, which lost 6 bases and 10 bases, there was a span of 15 bases. This CDR3 has 13 residues. In germline, CDR1 is SNHLY, CDR2 FYNNEI. This CDR3 is CASRATGRGKLFF. CDR3 in DNA: TGTGCCAGCAGGGCTACAGGGAGAGGAAAACTGTTTTTT.

This clone has just a few counts. The chain combines TRBV6-6 with TRBJ1-1; 7 bases align to TRBD1. The CDR3 length is 14 residues. From germline, CDR1 is MNHNY and CDR2 SVGAGI (reference sequence). Trimming took 2 bases from V and 5 from J; bases not matched to a gene: 5. The chain's CDR3 is CASSYTGEATEAFF. The DNA of the CDR3 is TGTGCCAGCAGTTACACAGGGGAGGCGACTGAAGCTTTCTTT.

This clone was seen a single time. The chain has TRBV4-1 and TRBJ2-5; D gene uncertain. The CDR3 is 16 residues long. Germline V gene lookup returns CDR1 MGHRA and CDR2 YSYEKL. Deletions cut 1 base from V and 5 bases from J, with 17 bases between. The CDR3: CASSQVPPRFGETQYF. CDR3 coding DNA: TGCGCCAGCAGCCAAGTTCCCCCTAGGTTTGGGGAGACCCAGTACTTC.

This sequence joins TRBV7-2 and TRBJ1-1; D unclear. The V end was cut by 5 bases, the J end by 5 bases, with 12 bases between. Germline V lookup: CDR1 SGHTA, CDR2 FQGNSA. CDR3 size: 13 residues. CDR3 region: CASSARTGTEAFF. The CDR3 DNA reads TGTGCCAGCAGCGCCCGGACTGGAACTGAAGCTTTCTTT.

The chain joins TRBV18 to TRBJ1-2; TRBD1 aligns across 8 bases. This CDR3 contains 15 residues. Germline V CDR1 and CDR2: KGHSH, LQKENI. V gave up 6 bases and J gave up 4 bases; unmatched junction bases: 10. The CDR3 protein is CASSPDRALGYGYTF. CDR3 coding DNA: TGTGCCAGCTCTCCGGACAGGGCCTTAGGCTATGGCTACACCTTC.

This clone was found a few times. The rearrangement links TRBV27 to TRBJ2-3; perhaps TRBD1 as D (6 bases). Deletions cut 6 bases from V and 6 bases from J, with 19 bases between. Germline V gives CDR1 MNHEY, CDR2 SMNVEV (reference sequence). The CDR3 spans 15 residues. The CDR3 spells CASREAQGYTDTQYF. CDR3 nucleotide sequence: TGTGCCAGCAGGGAGGCGCAGGGGTATACGGATACGCAGTATTTT.